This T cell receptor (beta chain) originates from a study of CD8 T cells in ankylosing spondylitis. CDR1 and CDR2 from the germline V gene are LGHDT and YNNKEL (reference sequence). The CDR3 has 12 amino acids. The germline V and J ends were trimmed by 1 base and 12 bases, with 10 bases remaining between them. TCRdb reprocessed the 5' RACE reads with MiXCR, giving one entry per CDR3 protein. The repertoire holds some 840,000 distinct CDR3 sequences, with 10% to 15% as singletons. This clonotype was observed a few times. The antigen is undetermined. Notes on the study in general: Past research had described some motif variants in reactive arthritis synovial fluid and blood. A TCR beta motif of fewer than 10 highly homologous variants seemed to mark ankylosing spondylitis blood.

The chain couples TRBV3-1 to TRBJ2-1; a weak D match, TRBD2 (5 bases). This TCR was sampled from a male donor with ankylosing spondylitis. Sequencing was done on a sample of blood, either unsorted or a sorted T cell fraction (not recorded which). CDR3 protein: CASSQGGLGQFF. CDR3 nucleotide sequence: TGTGCCAGCAGCCAAGGAGGGTTGGGGCAGTTCTTC.